This TCR beta chain was recovered during a study of immune evolution from preneoplasia to lung adenocarcinoma. Macro-dissection enriched premalignant or tumor cells before nucleic acid extraction. Looked up from germline, CDR1 is SGHNT and CDR2 is YYREEE (reference sequence). V gave up 1 base and J gave up 0 bases, with 14 bases separating them. CDR3 size: 16 residues. Only in-frame clones appear in the TCRdb table, and some are missing; sequencing was by immunoSEQ multiplex PCR. The table has more than 4,000 clones, about 75% seen once. This clone was observed once. What it binds is unknown. Study conclusions and caveats: Normal lung had the highest top T cell clone frequencies.

The sequenced sample consisted of FFPE minimally invasive lung adenocarcinoma tissue. The origin of this receptor is a person aged 60 to 85 with lung adenocarcinoma. The chain links TRBV5-4 to TRBJ2-7; D could derive from TRBD1 or TRBD2 (7 bases each). In DNA form, the CDR3 reads TGTGCCAGCAGCTTGTATTCAGGGGGGGGCTCCTACGAGCAGTACTTC. This codes for CASSLYSGGGSYEQYF.